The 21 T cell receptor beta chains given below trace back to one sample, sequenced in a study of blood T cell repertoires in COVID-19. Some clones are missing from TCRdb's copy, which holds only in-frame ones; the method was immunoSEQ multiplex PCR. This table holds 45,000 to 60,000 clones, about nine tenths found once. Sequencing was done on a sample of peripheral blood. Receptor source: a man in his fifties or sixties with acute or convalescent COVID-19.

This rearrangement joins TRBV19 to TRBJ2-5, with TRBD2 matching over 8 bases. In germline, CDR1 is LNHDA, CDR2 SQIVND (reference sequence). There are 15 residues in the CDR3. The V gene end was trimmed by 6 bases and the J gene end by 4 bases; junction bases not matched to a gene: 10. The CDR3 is CASRAQRGIGETQYF. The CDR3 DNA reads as TGTGCCAGTAGGGCCCAGCGGGGGATTGGAGAGACCCAGTACTTC.

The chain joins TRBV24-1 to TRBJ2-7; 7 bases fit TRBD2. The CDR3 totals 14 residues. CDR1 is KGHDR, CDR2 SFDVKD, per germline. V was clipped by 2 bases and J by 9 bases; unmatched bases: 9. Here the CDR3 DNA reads TGTGCCACCAGTGATTCTCGTCGACCGGGAGGGCAGTACTTC. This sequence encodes CATSDSRRPGGQYF.

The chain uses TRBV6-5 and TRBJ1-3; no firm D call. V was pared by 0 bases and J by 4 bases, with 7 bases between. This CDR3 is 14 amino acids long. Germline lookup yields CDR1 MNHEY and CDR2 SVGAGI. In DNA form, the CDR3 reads TGTGCCAGCAGTTACTCGAGTTCCGGAAACACCATATATTTT. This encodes CASSYSSSGNTIYF.

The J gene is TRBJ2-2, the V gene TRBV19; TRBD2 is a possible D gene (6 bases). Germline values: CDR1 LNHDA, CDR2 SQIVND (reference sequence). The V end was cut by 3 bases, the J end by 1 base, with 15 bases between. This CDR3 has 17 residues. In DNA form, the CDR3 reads TGTGCCAGTAGTATCTGGGGGGTCCCAAAGAACACCGGGGAGCTGTTTTTT. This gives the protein CASSIWGVPKNTGELFF.

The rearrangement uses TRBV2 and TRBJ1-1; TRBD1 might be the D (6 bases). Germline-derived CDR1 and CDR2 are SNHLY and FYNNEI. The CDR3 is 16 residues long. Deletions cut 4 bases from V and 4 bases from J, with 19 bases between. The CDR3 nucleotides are TGTGCCAGCAGTGGAGCCCTGGGACGAGGGGGCACTGAAGCTTTCTTT. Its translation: CASSGALGRGGTEAFF.

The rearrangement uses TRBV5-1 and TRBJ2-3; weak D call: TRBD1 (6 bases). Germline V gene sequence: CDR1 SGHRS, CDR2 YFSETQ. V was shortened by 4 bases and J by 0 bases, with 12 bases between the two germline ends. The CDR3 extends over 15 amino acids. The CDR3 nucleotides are TGCGCCAGCAGCCTCGGACAGATTAGCACAGATACGCAGTATTTT. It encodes CASSLGQISTDTQYF.

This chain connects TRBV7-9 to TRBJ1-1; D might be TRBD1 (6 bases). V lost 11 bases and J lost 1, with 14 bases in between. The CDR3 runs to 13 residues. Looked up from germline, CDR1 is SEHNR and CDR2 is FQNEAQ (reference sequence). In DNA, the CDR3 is TGTGCCGCAAGCGGACAGCCGAACACTGAAGCTTTCTTT. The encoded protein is CAASGQPNTEAFF.

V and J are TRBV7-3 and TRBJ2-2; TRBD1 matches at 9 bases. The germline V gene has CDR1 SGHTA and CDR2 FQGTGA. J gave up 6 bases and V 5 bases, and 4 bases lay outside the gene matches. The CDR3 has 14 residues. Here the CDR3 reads CASSTGQGAGELFF. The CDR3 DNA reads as TGTGCCAGCAGCACGGGACAGGGCGCCGGGGAGCTGTTTTTT.

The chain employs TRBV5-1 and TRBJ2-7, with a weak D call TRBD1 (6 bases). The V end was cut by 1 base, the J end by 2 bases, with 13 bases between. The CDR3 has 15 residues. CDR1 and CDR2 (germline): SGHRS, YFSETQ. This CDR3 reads CASSLPPTGTYEQYF. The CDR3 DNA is TGCGCCAGCAGCTTGCCTCCCACAGGGACCTACGAGCAGTACTTC.

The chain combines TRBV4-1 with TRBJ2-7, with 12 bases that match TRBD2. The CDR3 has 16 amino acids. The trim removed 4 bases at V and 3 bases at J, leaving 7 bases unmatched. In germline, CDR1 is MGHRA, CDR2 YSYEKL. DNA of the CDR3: TGCGCCAGCAGCCCTGAAGAGGGACTAGCGGGCTACGAGCAGTACTTC. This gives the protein CASSPEEGLAGYEQYF.

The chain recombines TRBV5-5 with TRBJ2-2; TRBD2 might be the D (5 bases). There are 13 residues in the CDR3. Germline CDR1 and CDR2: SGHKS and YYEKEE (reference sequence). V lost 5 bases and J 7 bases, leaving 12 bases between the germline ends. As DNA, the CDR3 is TGTGCCAGCAGACCAGAAGCGGACGGGGAGCTGTTTTTT. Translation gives CASRPEADGELFF.

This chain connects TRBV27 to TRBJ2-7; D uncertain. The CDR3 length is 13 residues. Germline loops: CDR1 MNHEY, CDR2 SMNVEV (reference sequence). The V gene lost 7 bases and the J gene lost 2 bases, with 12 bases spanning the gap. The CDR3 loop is CASIDTLTYEQYF. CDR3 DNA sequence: TGTGCCAGCATTGACACTTTGACCTACGAGCAGTACTTC.

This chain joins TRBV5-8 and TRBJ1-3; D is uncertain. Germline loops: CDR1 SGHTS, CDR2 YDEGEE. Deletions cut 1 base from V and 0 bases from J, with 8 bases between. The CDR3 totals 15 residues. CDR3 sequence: CASSLSRSSGNTIYF. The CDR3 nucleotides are TGTGCCAGCAGCTTGAGTAGGAGCTCTGGAAACACCATATATTTT.

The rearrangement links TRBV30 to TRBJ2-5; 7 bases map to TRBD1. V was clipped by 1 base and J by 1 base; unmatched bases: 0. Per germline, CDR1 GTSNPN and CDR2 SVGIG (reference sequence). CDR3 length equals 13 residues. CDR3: CAWSGDSQETQYF. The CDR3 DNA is TGTGCCTGGAGTGGGGACAGCCAAGAGACCCAGTACTTC.

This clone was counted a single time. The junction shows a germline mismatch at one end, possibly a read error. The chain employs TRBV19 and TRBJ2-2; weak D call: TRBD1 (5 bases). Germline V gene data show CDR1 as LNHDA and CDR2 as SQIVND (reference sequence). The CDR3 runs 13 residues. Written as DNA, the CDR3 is TGTGCCAGTAGTATTGTGGGGCGAGAGGTCCTCTCTTTT. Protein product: CASSIVGREVLSF. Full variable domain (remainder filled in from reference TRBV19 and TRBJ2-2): DGGITQSPKYLFRKEGQNVTLSCEQNLNHDAMYWYRQDPGQGLRLIYYSQIVNDFQKGDIAEGYSVSREKKESFPLTVTSAQKNPTAFYLCASSIVGREVLSFGEGSRLTVL.

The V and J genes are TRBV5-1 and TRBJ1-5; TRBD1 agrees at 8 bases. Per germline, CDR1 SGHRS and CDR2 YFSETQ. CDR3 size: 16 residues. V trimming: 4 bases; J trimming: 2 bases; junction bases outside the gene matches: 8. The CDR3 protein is CASSAGQGEGNQPQHF. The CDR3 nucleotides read TGCGCCAGCAGCGCAGGACAGGGCGAGGGCAATCAGCCCCAGCATTTT.

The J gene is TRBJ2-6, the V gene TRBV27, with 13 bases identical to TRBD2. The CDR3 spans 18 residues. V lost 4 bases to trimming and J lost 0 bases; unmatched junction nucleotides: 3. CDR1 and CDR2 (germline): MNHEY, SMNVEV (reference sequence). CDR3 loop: CASSSGLAGASGANVLTF. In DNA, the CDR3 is TGTGCCAGCAGTTCCGGACTAGCGGGGGCCTCTGGGGCCAACGTCCTGACTTTC.

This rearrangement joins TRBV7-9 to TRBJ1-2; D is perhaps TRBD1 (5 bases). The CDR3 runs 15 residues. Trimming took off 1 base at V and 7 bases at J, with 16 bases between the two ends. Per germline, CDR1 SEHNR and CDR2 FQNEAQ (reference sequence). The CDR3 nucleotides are TGTGCCAGCAGCTTAGTACCCGACAGCGCGGCTGGCTACACCTTC. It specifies CASSLVPDSAAGYTF.

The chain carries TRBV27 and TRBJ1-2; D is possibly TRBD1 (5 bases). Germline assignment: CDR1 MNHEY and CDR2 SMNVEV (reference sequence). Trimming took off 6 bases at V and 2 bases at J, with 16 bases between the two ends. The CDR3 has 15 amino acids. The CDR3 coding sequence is TGTGCCAGCAGAGTCCGCAGGGTCTACAACTATGGCTACACCTTC. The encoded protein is CASRVRRVYNYGYTF.

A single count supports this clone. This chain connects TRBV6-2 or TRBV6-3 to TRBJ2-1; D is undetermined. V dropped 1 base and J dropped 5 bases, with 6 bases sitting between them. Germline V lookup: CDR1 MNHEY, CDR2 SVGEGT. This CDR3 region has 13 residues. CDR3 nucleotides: TGTGCCAGCAGTTACTTCTTAAACAATGAGCAGTTCTTC. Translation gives CASSYFLNNEQFF.

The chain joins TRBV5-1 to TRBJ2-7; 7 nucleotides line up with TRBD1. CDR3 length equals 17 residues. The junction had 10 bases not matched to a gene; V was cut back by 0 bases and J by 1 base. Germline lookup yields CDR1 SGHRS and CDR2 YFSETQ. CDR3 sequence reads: CASSLGGQAGFSYEQYF. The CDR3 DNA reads TGCGCCAGCAGCTTGGGAGGACAGGCCGGCTTTTCCTACGAGCAGTACTTC.